The 5 T cell receptor beta chains in this list originate from one sample, sequenced in a study of blood T cell repertoires in COVID-19. Assay used: immunoSEQ multiplex PCR; TCRdb lists only in-frame clones, some missing. Of around 400,000 clones in the sample, roughly 87% are singletons; the top ten hold approximately 5.4%. The sequenced sample consisted of PBMCs or T cells enriched from blood (not recorded which). These receptors came from a woman aged 45-60 years who had recovered from COVID-19.

V usage is TRBV6-6 and J usage is TRBJ2-5; possible D gene TRBD2, 7 bases. The germline V gene has CDR1 MNHNY and CDR2 SVGAGI (reference sequence). With 8 bases removed from V and 7 bases from J, the gap between germline ends came to 20 bases. There are 14 residues in the CDR3. CDR3 sequence reads: CASHEPIGGGTQYF. CDR3 DNA sequence: TGTGCCAGCCACGAGCCTATAGGGGGGGGGACCCAGTACTTC.

The chain recombines TRBV6-5 with TRBJ1-5, with 7 positions matching TRBD1. This CDR3 spans 14 amino acids. V lost 5 bases and J lost 7; bases outside the gene matches: 8. Germline V gene sequence: CDR1 MNHEY, CDR2 SVGAGI. The CDR3 region is CASSPQGDRQPQHF. Here the CDR3 DNA reads TGTGCCAGCAGTCCTCAGGGGGATCGCCAGCCCCAGCATTTT.

This clone has just a few counts. The gene calls are TRBV19 and TRBJ1-1; the match to TRBD1 covers 8 bases. V trimming: 4 bases; J trimming: 3 bases; junction bases outside the gene matches: 1. The germline V gene encodes CDR1 LNHDA and CDR2 SQIVND (reference sequence). CDR3 length equals 13 residues. CDR3 loop: CASSKQGDTEAFF. Here the CDR3 DNA reads TGTGCCAGTAGTAAACAGGGGGACACTGAAGCTTTCTTT. Based on the CDR3 plus reference TRBV19 and TRBJ1-1, the full variable domain is DGGITQSPKYLFRKEGQNVTLSCEQNLNHDAMYWYRQDPGQGLRLIYYSQIVNDFQKGDIAEGYSVSREKKESFPLTVTSAQKNPTAFYLCASSKQGDTEAFFGQGTRLTVV.

The J gene is TRBJ2-7, the V gene TRBV9, with 7 bases identical to TRBD1. The CDR3 has 13 amino acids. Germline assignment: CDR1 SGDLS and CDR2 YYNGEE. Unmatched junction bases numbered 3, after V lost 0 bases and J lost 6 bases. The CDR3 loop reads CASSVASGGEQYF. DNA of the CDR3: TGTGCCAGCAGCGTAGCTTCAGGGGGCGAGCAGTACTTC.

The rearrangement links TRBV5-1 to TRBJ2-7; 13 nucleotides match TRBD2. Losses at the gene ends were 7 bases for V and 5 bases for J; bases not matched to a gene: 9. CDR3 length: 15 residues. Looked up from germline, CDR1 is SGHRS and CDR2 is YFSETQ. CDR3 amino acids: CASSGTSGDFDEQYF. The CDR3 DNA sequence: TGCGCCAGCTCCGGGACTAGCGGGGATTTCGACGAGCAGTACTTC.